These 22 T cell receptor beta chains share one sample of origin, sequenced in a study of cytomegalovirus exposure and HLA in healthy donors. Primers: 60 Vbeta forward and 13 Jbeta reverse. TCRdb's copy holds only in-frame clones and misses some; the assay was immunoSEQ multiplex PCR. The repertoire holds 150,000 to 200,000 clones, around 78% seen once, with about 1.9% in the top ten. Sequenced: PBMCs. These TCRs come from a man aged 25 to 40 in good health and CMV-seronegative.

The chain has TRBV10-3 and TRBJ1-2; 10 positions match TRBD1. CDR1 and CDR2 (germline): ENHRY, SYGVKD. Trimming removed 4 bases from V and 4 bases from J; junction bases left unmatched: 6. The CDR3 has 15 amino acids. CDR3 in DNA: TGTGCCATCAGTGGCAGGGACAGGGGCCTCTATGGCTACACCTTC. Its protein is CAISGRDRGLYGYTF.

This rearrangement joins TRBV7-2 to TRBJ1-4, with 9 nucleotides matching TRBD1. V dropped 8 bases and J dropped 4; count of bases not matched to a gene: 5. The V gene's germline CDR1 is SGHTA and CDR2 FQGNSA. The CDR3 sequence is 14 residues long. Written as DNA, the CDR3 is TGTGCCAGCTGGACAGGGGCCCTTAATGAAAAACTGTTTTTT. It codes for CASWTGALNEKLFF.

In this sample, this clone turned up a few times. The chain is built from TRBV5-1 and TRBJ1-1, with D possibly being TRBD1 (5 bases). Germline V gene lookup returns CDR1 SGHRS and CDR2 YFSETQ. This CDR3 is built from 12 residues. The V end was cut by 4 bases, the J end by 2 bases, with 6 bases between. The CDR3 DNA reads as TGCGCCAGCAGCGACAGTAACACTGAAGCTTTCTTT. Translating it yields CASSDSNTEAFF.

This clone was seen only once. The J gene is TRBJ2-5, the V gene TRBV18; D is unresolved. V dropped 2 bases and J dropped 3 bases, with 4 bases sitting between them. From germline, CDR1 is KGHSH and CDR2 LQKENI. The CDR3 totals 12 residues. CDR3 protein: CASSPGEETQYF. The CDR3, as DNA: TGTGCCAGCTCACCAGGAGAAGAGACCCAGTACTTC. The entire variable domain, with the rest obtained from reference TRBV18 and TRBJ2-5, is as follows: NAGVMQNPRHLVRRRGQEARLRCSPMKGHSHVYWYRQLPEEGLKFMVYLQKENIIDESGMPKERFSAEFPKEGPSILRIQQVVRGDSAAYFCASSPGEETQYFGPGTRLLVL.

The V gene is TRBV4-1, the J gene TRBJ1-6, with D possibly TRBD1 on 5 matching bases. Trimming took off 2 bases at V and 8 bases at J, with 13 bases between the two ends. The CDR3 runs to 15 residues. Looked up from germline, CDR1 is MGHRA and CDR2 is YSYEKL. The CDR3, as DNA: TGCGCCAGCAGCCAACTTTGGACAACTCATTCACCCCTCCACTTT. This translates into CASSQLWTTHSPLHF.

This chain joins TRBV4-1 and TRBJ2-7, with 8 bases fitting TRBD1. CDR3 length: 16 amino acids. Trimming took 4 bases from V and 2 from J; bases not matched to a gene: 10. CDR1 MGHRA and CDR2 YSYEKL come from the germline V gene. CDR3 loop: CASSPSPGGVTYEQYF. CDR3 in DNA: TGCGCCAGCAGCCCCTCACCAGGGGGCGTAACCTACGAGCAGTACTTC.

The rearrangement uses TRBV28 and TRBJ1-3; D ambiguous. The CDR3 is 14 amino acids. Trimming cost V 5 bases and J 7 bases, with 15 bases left between them. Germline CDR1 and CDR2: MDHEN and SYDVKM. CDR3 sequence: CASSPPLARNTIYF. The CDR3 DNA sequence: TGTGCCAGCAGTCCACCGCTAGCTCGGAACACCATATATTTT.

The gene calls are TRBV6-6 and TRBJ2-1, with a tentative D call TRBD2 (5 bases). The V end lost 5 bases, the J end lost 0 bases, and 14 bases lay between the germline ends. The CDR3 is 16 amino acids. The germline V gene has CDR1 MNHNY and CDR2 SVGAGI (reference sequence). The CDR3 loop is CASSSKLGSSYNEQFF. CDR3 DNA sequence: TGTGCCAGCAGTAGTAAACTAGGGAGCTCCTACAATGAGCAGTTCTTC.

The chain joins TRBV30 to TRBJ2-2; 8 bases line up with TRBD2. The CDR3 is made up of 15 amino acids. Germline CDR1 and CDR2: GTSNPN and SVGIG (reference sequence). V shed 0 bases and J 5 bases; nucleotides not matched to a gene: 5. In DNA form, the CDR3 reads TGTGCCTGGAGTGTACCCGGGAGGGCGACCGGGGAGCTGTTTTTT. Translated, it gives CAWSVPGRATGELFF.

This clone was seen more than once but under ten times. The J gene is TRBJ1-2, the V gene TRBV9, with 10 bases fitting TRBD1. Trimming took 3 bases from V and 0 from J; bases not matched to a gene: 2. CDR1 SGDLS and CDR2 YYNGEE come from the germline V gene. The CDR3 consists of 15 residues. This chain's CDR3 is CASSAGTGANYGYTF. The CDR3 DNA reads TGTGCCAGCAGCGCCGGGACAGGGGCTAACTATGGCTACACCTTC.

V and J are TRBV5-1 and TRBJ2-6, with 10 bases lining up with TRBD1. The CDR3 has 18 amino acids. The V gene end was trimmed by 6 bases and the J gene end by 1 base; junction bases not matched to a gene: 10. CDR1 and CDR2 from the germline V gene are SGHRS and YFSETQ. CDR3 loop: CASTDRQGAVSGANVLTF. CDR3 sequence (DNA): TGCGCCAGCACAGACCGACAGGGGGCTGTATCTGGGGCCAACGTCCTGACTTTC.

The rearrangement joins TRBV5-6 to TRBJ2-2; no reliable D call. Germline values: CDR1 SGHDT, CDR2 YYEEEE. There are 12 residues in the CDR3. Trimming stripped 0 bases from V and 7 bases from J, with 4 bases between. CDR3 sequence: CASSLAGGELFF. The CDR3 nucleotides read TGTGCCAGCAGCTTGGCCGGCGGGGAGCTGTTTTTT.

This chain connects TRBV28 to TRBJ2-1, with 11 bases fitting TRBD2. Germline-derived CDR1 and CDR2 are MDHEN and SYDVKM. With 6 bases clipped from V and 7 bases from J, the junction kept 2 bases outside the gene matches. The CDR3 contains 13 residues. In DNA, the CDR3 is TGTGCCAGCAGACGACTAGCGGGGAATGAGCAGTTCTTC. Translating gives CASRRLAGNEQFF.

The DNA of the CDR3 is TGCGCCAGCAGCCCAGGACAGGGGGCAGATTACGAGCAGTACTTC. Its translation: CASSPGQGADYEQYF. The chain is built from TRBV4-1 and TRBJ2-7; 11 bases align to TRBD1. From germline, CDR1 is MGHRA and CDR2 YSYEKL. The trim removed 4 bases at V and 4 bases at J, leaving 6 bases unmatched. This CDR3 has 15 residues.

Concerning this clone itself: Relative to the germline gene, one junction end is altered; a read error may explain this. Other DNA sequences in this specimen translate into the identical CDR3. The CDR3, as DNA: TGTGCCAGCAGCCTGGCCAACTTGCGGGAGTCGATCTTC. It codes for CASSLANLRESIF. V is TRBV5-6 and J is TRBJ2-7; 7 bases fit TRBD2. The germline CDR1 and CDR2 sequences are SGHDT and YYEEEE. The CDR3 length is 13 residues.

This clone was picked up a small number of times. Here the CDR3 reads CASSHQDIGSNQPQHF. The CDR3 DNA reads TGTGCCAGCAGCCATCAGGACATTGGAAGCAATCAGCCCCAGCATTTT. This chain joins TRBV4-2 and TRBJ1-5, with D possibly TRBD1 on 5 matching bases. The V and J ends lost 3 bases and 1 base respectively, with 13 bases between them. CDR1 is LGHNA and CDR2 is YNFKEQ in the germline V gene. This CDR3 spans 16 amino acids.

The V and J genes are TRBV18 and TRBJ2-3; maybe TRBD1 (6 bases). The germline V and J ends were trimmed by 4 bases and 1 base, with 12 bases remaining between them. The CDR3 has 15 amino acids. Germline V lookup: CDR1 KGHSH, CDR2 LQKENI. The CDR3 DNA is TGTGCCAGCTCACAAGGGGACACCGGCACAGATACGCAGTATTTT. It specifies CASSQGDTGTDTQYF.

The gene calls are TRBV28 and TRBJ1-6; 10 bases are a match to TRBD1. Germline CDR1 is MDHEN and CDR2 is SYDVKM. The CDR3 spans 19 residues. The ends lost 6 bases at V and 7 bases at J; junction bases unmatched: 18. The CDR3 DNA reads TGTGCCAGCAGCCGAAGGTCGGGGACAGGGGATTTTCTAAATTCACCCCTCCACTTT. Amino acids: CASSRRSGTGDFLNSPLHF.

The CDR3 DNA reads as TGTGCCAGCAGTCCAATTGTTACAGGTTTTCAGCCCCAGCATTTT. It yields the protein CASSPIVTGFQPQHF. This chain links TRBV27 with TRBJ1-5; tentatively, D is TRBD1 (5 bases). Germline CDR1 reads MNHEY; CDR2 reads SMNVEV (reference sequence). This CDR3 contains 15 residues. V was trimmed by 5 bases and J by 6 bases, leaving 17 bases between them.

The CDR3 coding sequence is TGTGCCAGCAGCTTAAGGGGGGGCTGGGACAATGAGCAGTTCTTC. Translated: CASSLRGGWDNEQFF. The chain recombines TRBV5-6 with TRBJ2-1; TRBD2 might be the D (7 bases). This CDR3 comprises 15 residues. Trimming took 2 bases from V and 5 from J, leaving 14 bases between them. Germline V gene sequence: CDR1 SGHDT, CDR2 YYEEEE.

The chain links TRBV7-6 to TRBJ2-5; TRBD1 is a possible D gene (5 bases). V was cut by 1 base and J by 5 bases, with 14 bases left in between. Germline V gene sequence: CDR1 SGHVS, CDR2 FNYEAQ. The CDR3 extends over 15 amino acids. CDR3 coding DNA: TGTGCCAGCAGCTTAGGACCCCCGCCAGGGGAGACCCAGTACTTC. Translated: CASSLGPPPGETQYF. Full variable domain (rest looked up from reference TRBV7-6 and TRBJ2-5): GAGVSQSPRYKVTKRGQDVALRCDPISGHVSLYWYRQALGQGPEFLTYFNYEAQQDKSGLPNDRFSAERPEGSISTLTIQRTEQRDSAMYRCASSLGPPPGETQYFGPGTRLLVL.

J is TRBJ2-1 and V is TRBV7-8; a weak D match, TRBD2 (6 bases). CDR1 and CDR2 from the germline V gene are SGHVS and FQNEAQ. The CDR3 loop spans 17 amino acids. Trimming shortened V by 1 base and J by 2 bases, and 15 bases separated the two germline ends. CDR3 protein: CASSLVPGLPTYNEQFF. CDR3 nucleotide sequence: TGTGCCAGCAGCTTAGTCCCGGGACTTCCTACCTACAATGAGCAGTTCTTC.